What follows are 32 T cell receptor beta chains derived from one specimen sequenced in a study of T cell responses to AZD1222 COVID-19 vaccine. TCRdb's table, derived via immunoSEQ multiplex PCR, lists solely in-frame clones and lacks some. The table records roughly 130,000 clones, 75% to 90% of them present only once. Material: peripheral blood, obtained on day 0 of AZD1222 vaccination. The receptors here all came from an adult in good health.

The chain has TRBV27 and TRBJ2-7, with D perhaps matching TRBD2 (5 bases). The CDR3 spans 13 residues. Per the germline V gene, CDR1 is MNHEY and CDR2 is SMNVEV (reference sequence). The V gene lost 2 bases and the J gene lost 3 bases, with 8 bases spanning the gap. CDR3 sequence (DNA): TGTGCCAGCAGTTTACAACGGGGCTACGAGCAGTACTTC. Protein sequence: CASSLQRGYEQYF.

The chain employs TRBV6-5 and TRBJ2-2; 10 bases agree with TRBD2. The CDR3 is 14 amino acids. CDR1 is MNHEY and CDR2 is SVGAGI in the germline V gene. J gave up 7 bases and V 6 bases, and 5 bases lay outside the gene matches. The CDR3 is CASRGTSANGELFF. DNA of the CDR3: TGTGCCAGCAGAGGGACTAGCGCTAACGGGGAGCTGTTTTTT.

V usage is TRBV28 and J usage is TRBJ2-7, with D possibly being TRBD1 (7 bases). The germline gives CDR1 MDHEN, CDR2 SYDVKM. The CDR3 has 16 residues. The germline V and J ends were trimmed by 10 bases and 0 bases, with 22 bases remaining between them. CDR3 amino acids: CAIRTGGGGGSYEQYF. In DNA form, the CDR3 reads TGTGCCATCCGGACAGGCGGAGGGGGAGGCTCCTACGAGCAGTACTTC.

This clone was recorded only once. The chain has TRBV3-1 (or the pseudogene TRBV3-2) and TRBJ2-5; 13 bases are a match to TRBD2. This CDR3 has 17 residues. The V gene end was trimmed by 4 bases and the J gene end by 6 bases; junction bases not matched to a gene: 11. Germline-derived CDR1 and CDR2 are LGHDT and YNNKEL (reference sequence). CDR3 in DNA: TGTGCCAGCAGCCTACCAACAGGGACTAGCGGGAAACAGACCCAGTACTTC. Residues: CASSLPTGTSGKQTQYF.

This clone was picked up one time. The J gene is TRBJ2-7, the V gene TRBV11-2; the match to TRBD2 covers 9 bases. V shed 6 bases, J shed 6 bases, and the junction held 9 bases outside the gene matches. Germline loops: CDR1 SGHAT, CDR2 FQNNGV. This CDR3 contains 14 residues. In DNA, the CDR3 is TGTGCCAGCAGTCTAGCGGGGAATCGGGGCGAGCAGTACTTC. Its protein is CASSLAGNRGEQYF.

A single count supports this clone. The chain is built from TRBV7-6 and TRBJ2-5, with a weak D call TRBD1 (5 bases). Looked up from germline, CDR1 is SGHVS and CDR2 is FNYEAQ. CDR3 length equals 13 residues. V shed 5 bases and J shed 4 bases, with 11 bases lying between them. In DNA form, the CDR3 reads TGTGCCAGCAGCCTGTCTAGGGGAGAGACCCAGTACTTC. This codes for CASSLSRGETQYF. Full variable domain (outside the CDR3, taken from reference TRBV7-6 and TRBJ2-5): GAGVSQSPRYKVTKRGQDVALRCDPISGHVSLYWYRQALGQGPEFLTYFNYEAQQDKSGLPNDRFSAERPEGSISTLTIQRTEQRDSAMYRCASSLSRGETQYFGPGTRLLVL.

This chain uses TRBV25-1 with TRBJ1-2; 8 bases fit TRBD1. The CDR3 spans 14 residues. With 3 bases clipped from V and 4 bases from J, the junction kept 4 bases outside the gene matches. Germline CDR1 reads MGHDK; CDR2 reads SYGVNS. CDR3 nucleotides: TGTGCCAGCAGTGAGACAGGGGTATCCTATGGCTACACCTTC. Translated: CASSETGVSYGYTF.

The J gene is TRBJ1-2, the V gene TRBV6-6, with a possible D match to TRBD1 (5 bases). Germline-derived CDR1 and CDR2 are MNHNY and SVGAGI (reference sequence). CDR3 size: 12 residues. With 5 bases removed from V and 5 bases from J, the gap between germline ends came to 9 bases. The DNA for the CDR3 is TGTGCCAGCAGTGGGCGGGGGTATGGCTACACCTTC. Translated, it gives CASSGRGYGYTF.

This clone was found once. The J gene is TRBJ1-2, the V gene TRBV11-3; D perhaps matches TRBD1 (6 bases). V was shortened by 5 bases and J by 3 bases, with 13 bases between the two germline ends. CDR1 is SGHNT and CDR2 is YENEEA in the germline V gene. This CDR3 is 14 amino acids long. The chain's CDR3 is CASSPWAGDYGYTF. In DNA, the CDR3 is TGTGCCAGCAGCCCCTGGGCAGGGGACTATGGCTACACCTTC.

The chain uses TRBV25-1 and TRBJ1-5; no clear D gene. The ends were cut back, 4 bases at V and 2 bases at J, with 3 bases in the middle. CDR1 and CDR2 from the germline V gene are MGHDK and SYGVNS. CDR3 length equals 12 residues. CDR3 coding DNA: TGTGCCAGCAGTGTGGGCAATCAGCCCCAGCATTTT. Translating gives CASSVGNQPQHF. The full variable domain, rest sourced from reference TRBV25-1 and TRBJ1-5, is EADIYQTPRYLVIGTGKKITLECSQTMGHDKMYWYQQDPGMELHLIHYSYGVNSTEKGDLSSESTVSRIRTEHFPLTLESARPSHTSQYLCASSVGNQPQHFGDGTRLSIL.

V usage is TRBV9 and J usage is TRBJ2-5; TRBD2 matches at 10 bases. Germline-derived CDR1 and CDR2 are SGDLS and YYNGEE. CDR3 size: 19 residues. With V trimmed by 3 bases and J by 8 bases, 22 bases remained unmatched. DNA of the CDR3: TGTGCCAGCAGCGACCCTCGGGATAGCGGGAGGCTAAATAAGAGAACCCAGTACTTC. It specifies CASSDPRDSGRLNKRTQYF.

The chain is built from TRBV30 and TRBJ2-3; 11 bases map to TRBD1. The length of the CDR3 is 16 residues. Germline V gives CDR1 GTSNPN, CDR2 SVGIG (reference sequence). V shed 1 base, J shed 4 bases, and the junction held 7 bases outside the gene matches. CDR3 nucleotide sequence: TGTGCCTGGAGTGGGACAGGGGGCCGGGAGGCAGATACGCAGTATTTT. Translated: CAWSGTGGREADTQYF.

The rearrangement links TRBV11-1 to TRBJ2-5; TRBD2 matches 14 bases. CDR3 size: 15 residues. The germline gives CDR1 SGHAT, CDR2 FQDESV (reference sequence). V gave up 4 bases and J gave up 4 bases; unmatched junction bases: 2. CDR3 loop: CASSSGLAGGETQYF. CDR3 coding DNA: TGTGCCAGCAGCTCCGGACTAGCGGGGGGAGAGACCCAGTACTTC.

This chain links TRBV7-8 with TRBJ2-5; unclear D gene. The V end was cut by 0 bases, the J end by 1 base, with 15 bases between. CDR1 is SGHVS and CDR2 is FQNEAQ in the germline V gene. The CDR3 has 17 amino acids. For the CDR3, the DNA is TGTGCCAGCAGCTTAGCTGGTAGGGATAATATCCAAGAGACCCAGTACTTC. This codes for CASSLAGRDNIQETQYF.

The chain has TRBV7-8 and TRBJ2-7; 9 bases are shared with TRBD2. The length of the CDR3 is 13 residues. Germline CDR1 and CDR2: SGHVS and FQNEAQ. After removal of 3 bases from V and 3 bases from J, the junction contained 0 bases not matched to a gene. For the CDR3, the DNA is TGTGCCAGCAGCTTTAGCGGGGGCTACGAGCAGTACTTC. Amino acids: CASSFSGGYEQYF.

The genes are TRBV25-1 and TRBJ1-1; 8 nucleotides agree with TRBD1. V shed 6 bases, J shed 5 bases, and the junction held 17 bases outside the gene matches. The germline gives CDR1 MGHDK, CDR2 SYGVNS. This CDR3 comprises 17 residues. The CDR3 loop is CASSQGARGAWETEAFF. In DNA form, the CDR3 reads TGTGCCAGCAGCCAGGGGGCCCGTGGCGCATGGGAGACTGAAGCTTTCTTT.

V is TRBV29-1 and J is TRBJ2-2; 7 nucleotides align to TRBD1. This CDR3 is built from 13 residues. Trimming removed 6 bases from V and 0 bases from J; junction bases left unmatched: 1. Germline V CDR1 and CDR2: SQVTM, ANQGSEA. Here the CDR3 reads CSVGQSNTGELFF. In DNA, the CDR3 is TGCAGCGTGGGACAGTCGAACACCGGGGAGCTGTTTTTT.

As for this clone: One end of the junction varies from germline; a read error may be responsible. The CDR3 DNA follows: TGTGCCAGCAGCTTAGCGAGGGGATTCTCCCACGAGCAGTACTTC. It codes for CASSLARGFSHEQYF. The chain has TRBV7-2 and TRBJ2-7; D tentatively fits TRBD1 or TRBD2 (5 bases each). The CDR3 length is 15 residues. Germline-derived CDR1 and CDR2 are SGHTA and FQGNSA.

This chain uses TRBV12-3 or TRBV12-4 with TRBJ2-7; D gene uncertain. Trimming shortened V by 3 bases and J by 3 bases, and 9 bases separated the two germline ends. This CDR3 has 13 amino acids. DNA of the CDR3: TGTGCCAGCAGTTTTAACAATATCTACGAGCAGTACTTC. Amino acids: CASSFNNIYEQYF.

The chain recombines TRBV5-4 with TRBJ1-1, with TRBD1 matching 9 bases. CDR1 and CDR2 from the germline V gene are SGHNT and YYREEE (reference sequence). V lost 4 bases to trimming and J lost 1 base; unmatched junction nucleotides: 8. The CDR3 loop spans 16 amino acids. The DNA of the CDR3 is TGTGCCAGCAGCGTGGACAGGGGTCATCAGAACACTGAAGCTTTCTTT. Protein sequence: CASSVDRGHQNTEAFF.

This chain links TRBV9 with TRBJ2-2; TRBD1 matches at 8 bases. This CDR3 is built from 15 residues. Germline V gene sequence: CDR1 SGDLS, CDR2 YYNGEE. The ends lost 2 bases at V and 1 base at J; junction bases unmatched: 1. The chain's CDR3 is CASSVGQVNTGELFF. CDR3 nucleotide sequence: TGTGCCAGCAGCGTGGGACAGGTGAACACCGGGGAGCTGTTTTTT.

This clone has only one observation. The genes are TRBV5-1 and TRBJ1-4; D remains unclear. Germline assignment: CDR1 SGHRS and CDR2 YFSETQ. V gave up 0 bases and J gave up 0 bases, with 3 bases separating them. The CDR3 is 14 residues long. CDR3 DNA: TGCGCCAGCAGCTTGGCTGCAACTAATGAAAAACTGTTTTTT. The encoded protein is CASSLAATNEKLFF.

J is TRBJ2-5 and V is TRBV15; D is possibly TRBD2 (6 bases). V was shortened by 7 bases and J by 3 bases, with 12 bases between the two germline ends. This CDR3 has 13 residues. The germline V gene encodes CDR1 LNHNV and CDR2 YYDKDF (reference sequence). The CDR3 here is CATKTGEKETQYF. The CDR3 region has the DNA TGTGCCACCAAAACGGGGGAAAAAGAGACCCAGTACTTC.

The V and J genes are TRBV15 and TRBJ1-1; D ambiguous. Trimming took off 5 bases at V and 1 base at J, with 14 bases between the two ends. CDR1 is LNHNV and CDR2 is YYDKDF in the germline V gene (reference sequence). This CDR3 is 15 amino acids long. The CDR3 reads CATSGLNPWNTEAFF. DNA of the CDR3: TGTGCCACCAGCGGCTTGAACCCGTGGAACACTGAAGCTTTCTTT.

The rearrangement links TRBV18 to TRBJ2-5, with 7 bases fitting TRBD1. CDR1 is KGHSH and CDR2 is LQKENI in the germline V gene. V gave up 2 bases and J gave up 5 bases; unmatched junction bases: 5. CDR3 length: 14 residues. The CDR3 DNA follows: TGTGCCAGCTCACCAAAACAGGGGACGGAGACCCAGTACTTC. Its protein product is CASSPKQGTETQYF.

The V and J genes are TRBV30 and TRBJ2-1; 13 nucleotides match TRBD2. The germline gives CDR1 GTSNPN, CDR2 SVGIG (reference sequence). V lost 0 bases to trimming and J lost 14 bases; unmatched junction nucleotides: 7. This CDR3 is built from 14 residues. This CDR3 reads CAWSVGGTSGTKFF. CDR3 nucleotide sequence: TGTGCCTGGAGTGTAGGGGGGACTAGCGGGACCAAGTTCTTC.

The chain carries TRBV10-3 and TRBJ2-1; D is perhaps TRBD2 (7 bases). CDR1 is ENHRY and CDR2 is SYGVKD in the germline V gene. V was cut by 2 bases and J by 7 bases, with 18 bases left in between. This CDR3 contains 16 residues. CDR3 sequence reads: CAISEVGGAVGNEQFF. The CDR3 nucleotides read TGTGCCATCAGTGAGGTGGGGGGGGCCGTAGGGAATGAGCAGTTCTTC.

The J gene is TRBJ2-3, the V gene TRBV29-1, with 7 bases that match TRBD2. The V gene's germline CDR1 is SQVTM and CDR2 ANQGSEA. The V gene end was trimmed by 4 bases and the J gene end by 1 base; junction bases not matched to a gene: 8. The CDR3 runs 15 residues. This chain's CDR3 is CSVARRERGTDTQYF. Here the CDR3 DNA reads TGCAGCGTTGCTCGGCGGGAGCGCGGCACAGATACGCAGTATTTT.

This clone was seen once. The V call is TRBV14, the J call TRBJ1-2; D remains unclear. The germline CDR1 and CDR2 sequences are SGHDN and FVKESK. Trimming removed 0 bases from V and 4 bases from J, with 12 bases in between. The CDR3 extends over 15 amino acids. The CDR3 sequence is CASSQDVHGAYGYTF. CDR3 bases: TGTGCCAGCAGCCAAGATGTCCACGGAGCCTATGGCTACACCTTC.

This sequence joins TRBV30 and TRBJ2-1; D is undetermined. The V end lost 0 bases, the J end lost 8 bases, and 8 bases lay between the germline ends. CDR1 is GTSNPN and CDR2 is SVGIG in the germline V gene (reference sequence). CDR3 length equals 12 residues. CDR3 sequence (DNA): TGTGCCTGGAGTGTAGAGAGGTATGAGCAGTTCTTC. This encodes CAWSVERYEQFF.

The chain couples TRBV11-2 to TRBJ2-7; D not certain. Trimming removed 1 base at V and 6 bases at J, with 10 bases between. This CDR3 has 13 amino acids. Germline values: CDR1 SGHAT, CDR2 FQNNGV. This chain's CDR3 is CASSLGGSIEQYF. CDR3 coding DNA: TGTGCCAGCAGCTTAGGTGGATCCATCGAGCAGTACTTC.

This rearrangement joins TRBV27 to TRBJ1-2; 10 nucleotides line up with TRBD1. This CDR3 spans 14 amino acids. Per the germline V gene, CDR1 is MNHEY and CDR2 is SMNVEV (reference sequence). V shed 2 bases and J 8 bases; nucleotides not matched to a gene: 5. CDR3 DNA sequence: TGTGCCAGCAGTTTAAGGGGACAGGGGTGGGGCTACACCTTC. Residues: CASSLRGQGWGYTF.